The next 20 T cell receptor beta chains were all read from a single sample in a study of human T cells and chemical hapten exposure. TCRdb called the RACE reads again in MiXCR, with one record for every CDR3 protein. Of more than 65,000 distinct CDR3 sequences listed, 25% to 40% are singletons. The time point here: patch test 1, 2 weeks after DPC sensitization. Treatment of the sample: therapeutic diphenylcyclopropenone sensitization with weekly scalp DPC. This sample comprised whole blood, obtained in connection with sensitization to the hapten diphenylcyclopropenone (DPC). These receptors were taken from a man in his forties with alopecia areata. Some clones in this sample may be carry-over from other donors' samples.

The rearrangement uses TRBV12-3 or TRBV12-4 and TRBJ2-3, with D perhaps matching TRBD1 (5 bases). Trimming pared 7 bases from V and 1 base from J, leaving 12 bases between. This CDR3 is built from 14 residues. The DNA of the CDR3 is TGTGCCAGCATCGAAAGGGGTGGCACAGATACGCAGTATTTT. It translates to CASIERGGTDTQYF.

This clonotype appeared once. V usage is TRBV6-2 or TRBV6-3 and J usage is TRBJ2-1; D perhaps matches TRBD2 (6 bases). Trimming took off 7 bases at V and 1 base at J, with 14 bases between the two ends. CDR3 length: 15 residues. Per the germline V gene, CDR1 is MNHEY and CDR2 is SVGEGT. The CDR3 is CASTTIAVSYNEQFF. In DNA form, the CDR3 reads TGTGCCAGCACTACTATAGCGGTTTCCTACAATGAGCAGTTCTTC.

The J gene is TRBJ2-1, the V gene TRBV5-1, with a weak D call TRBD2 (5 bases). The CDR3 length is 19 residues. Germline assignment: CDR1 SGHRS and CDR2 YFSETQ. V dropped 0 bases and J dropped 7 bases, with 26 bases sitting between them. The CDR3 bases are TGCGCCAGCAGCTTGGTGACTGGCAGCGGTCACCTCCCGGGGAATGAGCAGTTCTTC. As protein: CASSLVTGSGHLPGNEQFF.

V and J are TRBV12-3 or TRBV12-4 and TRBJ2-3; perhaps TRBD1 as D (6 bases). V lost 3 bases, J lost 2 bases, and 18 bases lay in between. This CDR3 is built from 17 residues. The CDR3 DNA sequence: TGTGCCAGCAGTTTGGACCCCGGGACACAATACACAGATACGCAGTATTTT. This gives the protein CASSLDPGTQYTDTQYF.

About this clonotype itself: Germline and junction disagree at one end, which may indicate a read error. V gene TRBV28 combines with J gene TRBJ1-1, with 12 bases fitting TRBD1. Germline V gene sequence: CDR1 MDHEN, CDR2 SYDVKM. The CDR3 length is 16 residues. The CDR3 region is CASSWDRGQMNTETFF. Written as DNA, the CDR3 is TGTGCCAGCAGTTGGGACAGGGGGCAGATGAACACTGAAACTTTCTTT. The whole variable domain, filled in from reference TRBV28 and TRBJ1-1, reads DVKVTQSSRYLVKRTGEKVFLECVQDMDHENMFWYRQDPGLGLRLIYFSYDVKMKEKGDIPEGYSVSREKKERFSLILESASTNQTSMYLCASSWDRGQMNTETFFGQGTRLTVV.

The rearrangement links TRBV27 to TRBJ1-3, with D possibly being TRBD1 (5 bases). The CDR3 contains 15 residues. V lost 6 bases, J lost 0 bases, and 12 bases lay in between. CDR1 is MNHEY, CDR2 SMNVEV, per germline (reference sequence). CDR3: CASRPTDSSGNTIYF. CDR3 coding DNA: TGTGCCAGCAGACCGACAGACAGCTCTGGAAACACCATATATTTT.

Within the sample, this clonotype is medium-sized (0.01 to 0.1%). The chain couples TRBV7-6 to TRBJ2-1; 7 bases are shared with TRBD2. CDR1 and CDR2 from the germline V gene are SGHVS and FNYEAQ. This CDR3 region has 16 residues. Trimming at V came to 2 bases and at J to 4 bases, leaving 8 bases not matched to a gene. The CDR3 DNA reads as TGTGCCAGCAGCTTAAGGGTGTCGGGAGGATACAATGAGCAGTTCTTC. Residues: CASSLRVSGGYNEQFF.

A single count supports this clonotype. An end of the junction does not agree with germline; a read error may underlie this. The rearrangement uses TRBV4-3 and TRBJ1-2; the D gene is possibly TRBD1 (6 bases). This CDR3 region has 13 residues. The V gene's germline CDR1 is LGHNA and CDR2 YSLEER. The chain's CDR3 is CPSSPDRSYGYTF. DNA of the CDR3: TGCCCCAGCAGCCCGGACAGAAGCTATGGCTACACCTTC.

The chain uses TRBV7-9 and TRBJ1-2, with TRBD1 matching over 9 bases. The CDR3 is 14 amino acids. The ends lost 5 bases at V and 7 bases at J; junction bases unmatched: 8. CDR1 and CDR2 from the germline V gene are SEHNR and FQNEAQ (reference sequence). In DNA, the CDR3 is TGTGCCAGCAGCCCGAACAGGGGGCAAGGTGGCTACACCTTC. This sequence encodes CASSPNRGQGGYTF.

This clonotype was found many times. The rearrangement links TRBV20-1 to TRBJ2-7, with TRBD1 identical over 8 bases. The CDR3 spans 13 residues. V trimming: 2 bases; J trimming: 3 bases; junction bases outside the gene matches: 3. Germline V lookup: CDR1 DFQATT, CDR2 SNEGSKA (reference sequence). In DNA form, the CDR3 reads TGCAGTGCTAGATCCGGACAGGGCTACGAGCAGTACTTC. It specifies CSARSGQGYEQYF.

This chain connects TRBV28 to TRBJ2-1, with TRBD2 matching over 7 bases. V was clipped by 11 bases and J by 8 bases; unmatched bases: 9. The germline V gene has CDR1 MDHEN and CDR2 SYDVKM. This CDR3 is built from 12 residues. In DNA form, the CDR3 reads TGTGCCGGTGGAGGGCGGGAGCATGAGCAGTTCTTC. Translating gives CAGGGREHEQFF.

In this sample, this clonotype turned up a few times. The J gene is TRBJ2-7, the V gene TRBV6-6; no definite D call. The germline V gene has CDR1 MNHNY and CDR2 SVGAGI (reference sequence). This CDR3 has 14 residues. The germline V and J ends were trimmed by 2 bases and 0 bases, with 8 bases remaining between them. This CDR3 is CASSYTQSSYEQYF. CDR3 DNA: TGTGCCAGCAGTTACACACAGAGCTCCTACGAGCAGTACTTC.

Regarding this clonotype: The junction shows a germline mismatch at one end, possibly a read error. This rearrangement joins TRBV7-8 to TRBJ1-3; a possible D gene is TRBD1 (5 bases). The CDR3 is 16 amino acids. CDR1 SGHVS and CDR2 FQNEAQ come from the germline V gene. This CDR3 reads CASSLQGVISGNTVYF. CDR3 DNA sequence: TGTGCCAGCAGCTTGCAAGGGGTAATCTCTGGAAACACCGTATATTTT.

The chain couples TRBV19 to TRBJ1-1; tentative D call: TRBD1 (5 bases). V was trimmed by 3 bases and J by 7 bases, leaving 12 bases between them. Germline values: CDR1 LNHDA, CDR2 SQIVND (reference sequence). There are 13 residues in the CDR3. DNA for the CDR3: TGTGCCAGTAGTATCGGGGGAGGGCTTGAAGCTTTCTTT. Translation: CASSIGGGLEAFF.

The genes are TRBV12-3 or TRBV12-4 and TRBJ2-7, with 7 bases matching TRBD2. This CDR3 is built from 13 residues. V gave up 6 bases and J gave up 2 bases; unmatched junction bases: 4. The chain's CDR3 is CASRLAAAYEQYF. As DNA, the CDR3 is TGTGCCAGCAGGCTAGCGGCGGCCTACGAGCAGTACTTC.

Regarding this clonotype: Mismatch with germline at one junction end may stem from a read error. V gene TRBV5-1 combines with J gene TRBJ2-3; D gene unclear. Germline-derived CDR1 and CDR2 are SGHRS and YFSETQ. The CDR3 runs to 14 residues. The CDR3 loop is CASSLEVNARVRNF. Here the CDR3 DNA reads TGCGCCAGCAGCTTGGAAGTGAACGCCCGAGTCAGGAATTTT. The whole variable domain, filled in from reference TRBV5-1 and TRBJ2-3, reads KAGVTQTPRYLIKTRGQQVTLSCSPISGHRSVSWYQQTPGQGLQFLFEYFSETQRNKGNFPGRFSGRQFSNSRSEMNVSTLELGDSALYLCASSLEVNARVRNFGPGTRLTVL.

J is TRBJ1-1 and V is TRBV18, with D possibly TRBD1 on 6 matching bases. Germline V gene lookup returns CDR1 KGHSH and CDR2 LQKENI. The CDR3 is made up of 14 amino acids. Trimming took off 5 bases at V and 4 bases at J, with 14 bases between the two ends. DNA for the CDR3: TGTGCCAGCTCATCGACACAGGGAAGCACTGAAGCTTTCTTT. This encodes CASSSTQGSTEAFF.

V gene TRBV6-1 combines with J gene TRBJ1-4; D possibly corresponds to TRBD1 (6 bases). V lost 4 bases and J lost 5, with 17 bases in between. This CDR3 contains 16 residues. Germline CDR1 reads MNHNS; CDR2 reads SASEGT. DNA for the CDR3: TGTGCCAGCAGTGCCTCGCCGCGGAGGGGGAATGAAAAACTGTTTTTT. Its translation: CASSASPRRGNEKLFF.

This clonotype was recorded only once. The chain is built from TRBV27 and TRBJ1-5; D is ambiguous. Germline V gene sequence: CDR1 MNHEY, CDR2 SMNVEV (reference sequence). The V end was cut by 3 bases, the J end by 6 bases, with 6 bases between. The CDR3 loop spans 12 amino acids. CDR3 coding DNA: TGTGCCAGCAGTTTCTTCGGTCAGCCCCAGCATTTT. Translating gives CASSFFGQPQHF.

V usage is TRBV28 and J usage is TRBJ1-3; D call uncertain. V was clipped by 6 bases and J by 0 bases, with 6 bases between them. This CDR3 contains 13 residues. The germline V gene encodes CDR1 MDHEN and CDR2 SYDVKM. As DNA, the CDR3 is TGTGCCAGCAGCCCCAACTCTGGAAACACCATATATTTT. Residues: CASSPNSGNTIYF. Drawing the rest from reference TRBV28 and TRBJ1-3, the complete variable domain is DVKVTQSSRYLVKRTGEKVFLECVQDMDHENMFWYRQDPGLGLRLIYFSYDVKMKEKGDIPEGYSVSREKKERFSLILESASTNQTSMYLCASSPNSGNTIYFGEGSWLTVV.